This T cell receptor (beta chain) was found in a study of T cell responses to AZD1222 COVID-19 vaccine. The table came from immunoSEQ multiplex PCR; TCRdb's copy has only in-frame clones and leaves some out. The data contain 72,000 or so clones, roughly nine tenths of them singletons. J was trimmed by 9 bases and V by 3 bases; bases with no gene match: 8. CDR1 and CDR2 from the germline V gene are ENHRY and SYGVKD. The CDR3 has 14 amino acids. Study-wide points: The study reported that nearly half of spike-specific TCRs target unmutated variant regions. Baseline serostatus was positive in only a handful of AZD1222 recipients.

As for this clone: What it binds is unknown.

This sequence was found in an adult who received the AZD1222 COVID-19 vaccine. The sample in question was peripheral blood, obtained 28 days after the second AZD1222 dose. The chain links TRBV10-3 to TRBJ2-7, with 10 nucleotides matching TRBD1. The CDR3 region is CAISDTGTGVGQYF. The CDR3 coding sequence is TGTGCCATCAGTGACACCGGGACAGGGGTGGGGCAGTACTTC.